The clone carrying this T cell receptor (beta chain) has ten or more counts. The sample comes from a study of early T cells in non-severe SARS-CoV-2 infection. TCRdb recomputed calls from the 5' RACE reads with MiXCR, one row per CDR3 protein. The data hold 85,000 to 100,000 distinct CDR3 sequences, with approximately 11% observed a single time. The sample consisted of whole blood. The receptor comes from an adult who was a healthcare worker with PCR-confirmed SARS-CoV-2 infection or an uninfected control (not recorded which).

The CDR3 here is CASSPKGQGGFLNTEAFF. Here the CDR3 DNA reads TGTGCCAGCTCACCAAAGGGACAGGGCGGATTTTTAAACACTGAAGCTTTCTTT. This rearrangement joins TRBV18 to TRBJ1-1; 9 bases map to TRBD1. Trimming removed 2 bases from V and 2 bases from J; junction bases left unmatched: 12. CDR1 is KGHSH, CDR2 LQKENI, per germline. This CDR3 spans 18 amino acids. Variable domain in full (rest from reference TRBV18 and TRBJ1-1): NAGVMQNPRHLVRRRGQEARLRCSPMKGHSHVYWYRQLPEEGLKFMVYLQKENIIDESGMPKERFSAEFPKEGPSILRIQQVVRGDSAAYFCASSPKGQGGFLNTEAFFGQGTRLTVV.